This T cell receptor (beta chain) derives from a study of vaccination effects on CD4 cells after COVID-19. For the study at large: Samples were taken post-vaccine, and their median timing was 72 days after the second dose. Broader study findings: By a late point after vaccination, infection- and vaccine-induced clones had shrunk markedly through clonal contraction.

The assay was immunoSEQ multiplex PCR, and TCRdb's table has in-frame clones only and misses some. Of about 59,000 clones in the sample, approximately 78% are singletons; the top ten hold roughly 2%. A remark on this clone: The antigen is undetermined.

After expansion with viral peptide pools in the ViraFEST assay, antigen-specific CD4+ T cells were sequenced. CD4+ T cells were isolated after around ten days of culture. Participants received two doses of either the BNT162b2 or mRNA-1273 vaccine. PBMC were cultured at under 2.5 million per well with 9 to 10 IU/ml IL-2 and approximately 10 ug/ml peptides. This sequence originates from a human donor who received a COVID-19 vaccine. This sample comprised CD4+ T cells from PBMCs cultured with HCoV-OC43 spike peptides, obtained after COVID-19 vaccination. Regarding subset: HCoV-OC43 spike overlapping peptide pool stimulation.

The CDR3 region has the DNA TGTGCCAGCAGCTTAGGTTCCGGGGCGGCCTACGAGCAGTACGTC. It encodes CASSLGSGAAYEQYV. This chain uses TRBV5-5 with TRBJ2-7; D possibly matches TRBD1 or TRBD2 (5 bases each). The CDR3 contains 15 residues. Trimming took off 2 bases at V and 2 bases at J, with 14 bases between the two ends. In germline, CDR1 is SGHKS, CDR2 YYEKEE (reference sequence).